Each of the 15 T cell receptor beta chains below was sequenced from the same sample in a study of cytotoxic CD8 clonotypes in ibrutinib-treated CLL. The repertoire was sequenced with immunoSEQ multiplex PCR; TCRdb's copy has only in-frame clones and lacks some. Among approximately 140,000 clones listed, under 95% were seen once. This specimen was PBMCs, taken after 12 months of ibrutinib treatment. The receptors here all came from a human donor with chronic lymphocytic leukemia.

J is TRBJ1-4 and V is TRBV19; D is perhaps TRBD1 (6 bases). CDR1 and CDR2 from the germline V gene are LNHDA and SQIVND (reference sequence). The CDR3 extends over 17 amino acids. V shed 4 bases and J shed 0 bases, with 15 bases lying between them. CDR3 DNA: TGTGCCAGTAGTACATACCCCGGGGGGCCAACTAATGAAAAACTGTTTTTT. It is translated as CASSTYPGGPTNEKLFF.

The gene calls are TRBV11-1 and TRBJ2-3; the D gene could be TRBD1 or TRBD2 (6 bases each). CDR1 and CDR2 from the germline V gene are SGHAT and FQDESV (reference sequence). V lost 1 base, J lost 5 bases, and 13 bases lay in between. The CDR3 sequence is 15 residues long. The CDR3 is CASSLGQAGIDTQYF. In nucleotides, the CDR3 is TGTGCCAGCAGCTTAGGACAGGCGGGAATAGATACGCAGTATTTT.

The chain employs TRBV4-2 and TRBJ2-1, with 15 bases aligning to TRBD2. The CDR3 consists of 21 residues. V trimming: 2 bases; J trimming: 3 bases; junction bases outside the gene matches: 14. From germline, CDR1 is LGHNA and CDR2 YNFKEQ. Here the CDR3 reads CASSQNPVPGLAGGLYNEQFF. Written as DNA, the CDR3 is TGTGCCAGCAGCCAAAATCCTGTCCCGGGACTAGCGGGAGGACTCTACAATGAGCAGTTCTTC.

The CDR3 DNA reads as TGTGCCAGCAGCATGACTCGCACAGATACGCAGTATTTT. Translation: CASSMTRTDTQYF. The V gene is TRBV7-2, the J gene TRBJ2-3; D gene unclear. V was cut by 5 bases and J by 1 base, with 7 bases left in between. The CDR3 is made up of 13 amino acids. Germline CDR1 reads SGHTA; CDR2 reads FQGNSA.

The chain has TRBV9 and TRBJ1-3, with D possibly TRBD1 on 6 matching bases. The CDR3 runs to 16 residues. Trimming took 2 bases from V and 0 from J, leaving 12 bases between them. Germline-derived CDR1 and CDR2 are SGDLS and YYNGEE. CDR3 DNA: TGTGCCAGCAGCGTTAACCAGGGGAACTCTGGAAACACCATATATTTT. Protein product: CASSVNQGNSGNTIYF.

CDR3 in DNA: TGTGCCAGCAGTCCAACAGGGGGCGAAGATACGCAGTATTTT. Its translation is CASSPTGGEDTQYF. The chain links TRBV27 to TRBJ2-3; 9 bases are a match to TRBD1. The V gene end was trimmed by 5 bases and the J gene end by 5 bases; junction bases not matched to a gene: 5. The CDR3 sequence is 14 residues long. Germline loops: CDR1 MNHEY, CDR2 SMNVEV (reference sequence).

The chain joins TRBV5-8 to TRBJ1-5; 7 nucleotides agree with TRBD1. V was pared by 2 bases and J by 0 bases, with 5 bases of the junction left unmatched. The length of the CDR3 is 16 residues. Germline loops: CDR1 SGHTS, CDR2 YDEGEE. CDR3 in DNA: TGTGCCAGCAGCTTAGGTGACAGGGCTAGCAATCAGCCCCAGCATTTT. Protein sequence: CASSLGDRASNQPQHF.

J is TRBJ1-5 and V is TRBV6-5; TRBD1 matches at 7 bases. Germline trimming cut 5 bases from V and 6 bases from J; bases unmatched to any gene: 7. This CDR3 spans 14 amino acids. The germline gives CDR1 MNHEY, CDR2 SVGAGI. This chain's CDR3 is CASSRTGEGQPQHF. The CDR3 DNA is TGTGCCAGCAGTCGAACAGGGGAGGGTCAGCCCCAGCATTTT.

The chain employs TRBV6-5 and TRBJ1-3; TRBD1 agrees at 10 bases. CDR1 MNHEY and CDR2 SVGAGI come from the germline V gene. The CDR3 is 14 amino acids. Losses at the gene ends were 4 bases for V and 7 bases for J; bases not matched to a gene: 4. CDR3 sequence (DNA): TGTGCCAGCAGTTCGGGACAGGGGCCCAACACCATATATTTT. Translation gives CASSSGQGPNTIYF.

The V gene is TRBV27, the J gene TRBJ2-7; 11 positions agree with TRBD1. Germline CDR1 is MNHEY and CDR2 is SMNVEV (reference sequence). The V gene end was trimmed by 4 bases and the J gene end by 5 bases; junction bases not matched to a gene: 7. The CDR3 spans 15 residues. The chain's CDR3 is CASSSADRGLDEQYF. CDR3 bases: TGTGCCAGCAGTTCCGCGGACAGGGGGCTCGACGAGCAGTACTTC.

The rearrangement uses TRBV25-1 and TRBJ2-1, with D possibly TRBD2 on 6 matching bases. CDR1 is MGHDK and CDR2 is SYGVNS in the germline V gene. The CDR3 sequence is 14 residues long. V was cut by 4 bases and J by 8 bases, with 15 bases left in between. The CDR3, as DNA: TGTGCCAGCAGTGTACGGGAGCTGTTGGATGAGCAGTTCTTC. The encoded protein is CASSVRELLDEQFF.

The chain employs TRBV5-1 and TRBJ2-2; TRBD1 matches 9 bases. This CDR3 comprises 18 residues. Per the germline V gene, CDR1 is SGHRS and CDR2 is YFSETQ. J lost 0 bases, V lost 4 bases, and 10 bases had no gene match. CDR3 amino acids: CASSRRTGVLANTGELFF. Here the CDR3 DNA reads TGCGCCAGCAGCAGGAGGACAGGGGTGCTCGCGAACACCGGGGAGCTGTTTTTT. The complete variable domain, with remaining parts taken from reference TRBV5-1 and TRBJ2-2, reads KAGVTQTPRYLIKTRGQQVTLSCSPISGHRSVSWYQQTPGQGLQFLFEYFSETQRNKGNFPGRFSGRQFSNSRSEMNVSTLELGDSALYLCASSRRTGVLANTGELFFGEGSRLTVL.

The gene calls are TRBV28 and TRBJ2-7; D may match TRBD1 or TRBD2 (5 bases each). This CDR3 is 15 amino acids long. V was cut by 8 bases and J by 5 bases, with 22 bases left in between. Germline values: CDR1 MDHEN, CDR2 SYDVKM. In DNA, the CDR3 is TGTGCCAGCCGCCCTAAGTACAGGTTGGGGGACGAGCAGTACTTC. Translated, it gives CASRPKYRLGDEQYF.

The CDR3 region has the DNA TGTGCCAGCAGCGTAGAGGCAGGTTCTATATATGGCTACACCTTC. This encodes CASSVEAGSIYGYTF. The genes are TRBV9 and TRBJ1-2; D remains unclear. Per germline, CDR1 SGDLS and CDR2 YYNGEE. The CDR3 covers 15 residues. Trimming took off 0 bases at V and 5 bases at J, with 14 bases between the two ends.

The rearrangement links TRBV25-1 to TRBJ1-2; D remains ambiguous. CDR1 MGHDK and CDR2 SYGVNS come from the germline V gene. V was cut by 4 bases and J by 5 bases, with 11 bases left in between. The CDR3 spans 13 residues. CDR3: CASSVLGDYGYTF. Written as DNA, the CDR3 is TGTGCCAGCAGTGTTCTCGGGGATTATGGCTACACCTTC.